This TCR beta chain was recovered during a study of cytomegalovirus exposure and HLA in healthy donors. The study ran its PCR with 60 Vbeta and 13 Jbeta primers. Measured with immunoSEQ multiplex PCR; TCRdb has only the in-frame clones, and not every one. The repertoire holds about 150,000 clones, with roughly 9.8% as singletons. This CDR3 is built from 14 residues. Trimming removed 4 bases at V and 4 bases at J, with 13 bases between. Germline V gene sequence: CDR1 SNHLY, CDR2 FYNNEI. The V call is TRBV2, the J call TRBJ1-2; a weak D match, TRBD1 (5 bases). The origin of this receptor is a man in his fifties or sixties in good health and CMV-seronegative. Sequencing input: PBMCs. CDR3 DNA: TGTGCCAGCAGTGGGGGACGGGGGAGCTATGGCTACACCTTC. Its translation: CASSGGRGSYGYTF.